Below, 23 T cell receptor beta chains from the same sample are listed, as sequenced in a study of blood T cell repertoires in COVID-19. Measured with immunoSEQ multiplex PCR; TCRdb has only the in-frame clones, and not every one. Of about 210,000 clones listed, approximately 85% are singletons. Sequencing was performed on peripheral blood. The source of these receptors is a woman in her 70s with COVID-19, enrolled during active disease.

As to this clone: The same CDR3 arises from other DNA sequences in this sample as well. The rearrangement joins TRBV10-3 to TRBJ1-5, with 8 bases that match TRBD1. Germline V gene sequence: CDR1 ENHRY, CDR2 SYGVKD. V lost 2 bases to trimming and J lost 4 bases; unmatched junction nucleotides: 1. The CDR3 sequence is 14 residues long. In DNA, the CDR3 is TGTGCCATCAGTGAGACAGGGGGGAATCAGCCCCAGCATTTT. Translating it yields CAISETGGNQPQHF.

This chain uses TRBV19 with TRBJ2-1, with 14 bases matching TRBD2. The V and J ends lost 3 bases and 8 bases, in that order; junction bases with no gene match: 6. Germline CDR1 and CDR2: LNHDA and SQIVND (reference sequence). The CDR3 contains 16 residues. For the CDR3, the DNA is TGTGCCAGTAGTATGATGGGACTAGCGGGAGAATATGAGCAGTTCTTC. This gives the protein CASSMMGLAGEYEQFF.

The gene calls are TRBV5-1 and TRBJ2-2; 8 nucleotides align to TRBD2. CDR3 length: 15 amino acids. Germline V gene lookup returns CDR1 SGHRS and CDR2 YFSETQ. After removal of 4 bases from V and 4 bases from J, the junction contained 6 bases not matched to a gene. The CDR3 nucleotides read TGCGCCAGCAGCGTGGGACTAGTATCCACCGGGGAGCTGTTTTTT. It is translated as CASSVGLVSTGELFF.

This clone was counted between two and nine times. V is TRBV6-5 and J is TRBJ1-5, with TRBD1 matching over 7 bases. After removal of 6 bases from V and 3 bases from J, the junction contained 8 bases not matched to a gene. CDR3 length equals 15 residues. CDR1 and CDR2 (germline): MNHEY, SVGAGI. The CDR3 loop is CASRPGTALNQPQHF. CDR3 nucleotides: TGTGCCAGCAGGCCCGGGACAGCCCTCAATCAGCCCCAGCATTTT.

This sequence joins TRBV2 and TRBJ2-1, with TRBD2 matching over 8 bases. Germline V CDR1 and CDR2: SNHLY, FYNNEI. With V trimmed by 6 bases and J by 8 bases, 18 bases remained unmatched. The CDR3 spans 17 residues. The CDR3 sequence is CASRQLPTGGPWDEQFF. CDR3 DNA sequence: TGTGCCAGCAGACAATTACCAACGGGAGGGCCTTGGGATGAGCAGTTCTTC. The full variable domain, completed using reference TRBV2 and TRBJ2-1, is EPEVTQTPSHQVTQMGQEVILRCVPISNHLYFYWYRQILGQKVEFLVSFYNNEISEKSEIFDDQFSVERPDGSNFTLKIRSTKLEDSAMYFCASRQLPTGGPWDEQFFGPGTRLTVL.

The chain employs TRBV19 and TRBJ1-4; 9 bases are shared with TRBD1. Losses at the gene ends were 11 bases for V and 4 bases for J; bases not matched to a gene: 8. CDR1 is LNHDA and CDR2 is SQIVND in the germline V gene (reference sequence). CDR3 length: 14 amino acids. The CDR3 sequence: CASNTGGVNEKLFF. The CDR3 DNA sequence: TGTGCCTCCAACACAGGGGGCGTTAATGAAAAACTGTTTTTT.

V is TRBV9 and J is TRBJ2-3; 7 nucleotides agree with TRBD1. CDR1 is SGDLS, CDR2 YYNGEE, per germline. V lost 4 bases to trimming and J lost 0 bases; unmatched junction nucleotides: 8. The CDR3 is 16 residues long. The CDR3 coding sequence is TGTGCCAGCAGCCGGGGACAGATCATAAGCACAGATACGCAGTATTTT. Protein product: CASSRGQIISTDTQYF.

The chain carries TRBV28 and TRBJ2-7, with 7 bases fitting TRBD1. From germline, CDR1 is MDHEN and CDR2 SYDVKM. CDR3 size: 13 residues. The V gene end was trimmed by 5 bases and the J gene end by 6 bases; junction bases not matched to a gene: 7. DNA for the CDR3: TGTGCCAGCAGTCCAACCAACAGGGGCGAGCAGTACTTC. This sequence encodes CASSPTNRGEQYF.

The V call is TRBV11-3, the J call TRBJ2-3, with 8 bases that match TRBD2. J was trimmed by 4 bases and V by 0 bases; bases with no gene match: 6. From germline, CDR1 is SGHNT and CDR2 YENEEA. The CDR3 loop spans 16 amino acids. The CDR3 loop is CASSLEGSGIADTQYF. CDR3 nucleotides: TGTGCCAGCAGCTTAGAGGGTAGCGGGATTGCAGATACGCAGTATTTT. Full variable domain (rest looked up from reference TRBV11-3 and TRBJ2-3): EAGVVQSPRYKIIEKKQPVAFWCNPISGHNTLYWYLQNLGQGPELLIRYENEEAVDDSQLPKDRFSAERLKGVDSTLKIQPAELGDSAVYLCASSLEGSGIADTQYFGPGTRLTVL.

The V gene is TRBV19, the J gene TRBJ2-3; 8 nucleotides line up with TRBD1. CDR1 is LNHDA and CDR2 is SQIVND in the germline V gene (reference sequence). After removal of 3 bases from V and 2 bases from J, the junction contained 7 bases not matched to a gene. The CDR3 has 16 residues. The CDR3 region has the DNA TGTGCCAGTAGTATTTTTTCCAGGGGGCCCACAGATACGCAGTATTTT. This translates into CASSIFSRGPTDTQYF.

This chain links TRBV7-2 with TRBJ2-2; TRBD2 agrees at 12 bases. J was trimmed by 5 bases and V by 6 bases; bases with no gene match: 7. Germline V lookup: CDR1 SGHTA, CDR2 FQGNSA. The CDR3 sequence is 16 residues long. As DNA, the CDR3 is TGTGCCAGCAGGACTAGCGGGAGAACAGGAACCGGGGAGCTGTTTTTT. It is translated as CASRTSGRTGTGELFF.

The chain combines TRBV9 with TRBJ1-3, with D perhaps TRBD1 (5 bases). Trimming left V 5 bases short and J 3 bases short, with 9 bases between. This CDR3 is built from 13 residues. Germline-derived CDR1 and CDR2 are SGDLS and YYNGEE. CDR3 sequence: CASRRQYGNTIYF. As DNA, the CDR3 is TGTGCCAGCAGGAGACAGTATGGAAACACCATATATTTT. The variable domain in full, with the rest retrieved from reference TRBV9 and TRBJ1-3, is DSGVTQTPKHLITATGQRVTLRCSPRSGDLSVYWYQQSLDQGLQFLIQYYNGEERAKGNILERFSAQQFPDLHSELNLSSLELGDSALYFCASRRQYGNTIYFGEGSWLTVV.

The chain links TRBV5-1 to TRBJ2-7; tentative D call: TRBD2 (6 bases). The V gene lost 0 bases and the J gene lost 3 bases, with 16 bases spanning the gap. Germline CDR1 is SGHRS and CDR2 is YFSETQ. The CDR3 extends over 16 amino acids. This CDR3 reads CASSLAAGPLHYEQYF. For the CDR3, the DNA is TGCGCCAGCAGCTTGGCCGCGGGGCCCCTGCACTACGAGCAGTACTTC.

This clone has more than one count but fewer than ten. V is TRBV30 and J is TRBJ1-6, with D possibly matching TRBD1 (5 bases). The CDR3 has 13 amino acids. The germline V gene encodes CDR1 GTSNPN and CDR2 SVGIG (reference sequence). The V gene lost 3 bases and the J gene lost 6 bases, with 9 bases spanning the gap. The DNA of the CDR3 is TGTGCCTGGAGAGCGGGACTTAATTCACCCCTCCACTTT. It specifies CAWRAGLNSPLHF.

The rearrangement joins TRBV28 to TRBJ1-5, with TRBD1 as a possible D gene (6 bases). Germline CDR1 is MDHEN and CDR2 is SYDVKM. Deletions cut 5 bases from V and 4 bases from J, with 18 bases between. This CDR3 is 16 amino acids long. CDR3 coding DNA: TGTGCCAGCAGTCTACCATCGACAGGAAGAAATCAGCCCCAGCATTTT. Protein: CASSLPSTGRNQPQHF.

This clone was found many times. This sequence joins TRBV5-4 and TRBJ2-7; 7 positions match TRBD2. J was trimmed by 6 bases and V by 6 bases; bases with no gene match: 12. The CDR3 spans 14 residues. The germline gives CDR1 SGHNT, CDR2 YYREEE (reference sequence). Here the CDR3 reads CASTPAGSGLEQYF. Here the CDR3 DNA reads TGTGCCAGCACCCCAGCGGGGTCTGGGCTCGAGCAGTACTTC.

This clone was observed a single time. CDR3 nucleotides: TGTGCCAGCAGCACTAGGCAGTCCGGGGGGGAAAAACTGTTTTTT. Its translation is CASSTRQSGGEKLFF. This chain connects TRBV5-6 to TRBJ1-4; perhaps TRBD1 as D (5 bases). The CDR3 spans 15 residues. V gave up 4 bases and J gave up 8 bases, with 18 bases separating them. Germline loops: CDR1 SGHDT, CDR2 YYEEEE.

The V gene is TRBV4-1, the J gene TRBJ2-7, with 8 bases fitting TRBD2. After removal of 0 bases from V and 3 bases from J, the junction contained 7 bases not matched to a gene. The CDR3 totals 16 residues. Germline lookup yields CDR1 MGHRA and CDR2 YSYEKL. In DNA form, the CDR3 reads TGCGCCAGCAGCCAAGATGCTCTAGCGGGTAACTACGAGCAGTACTTC. Its protein product is CASSQDALAGNYEQYF.

This chain links TRBV24-1 with TRBJ2-7; tentative D call: TRBD1 (6 bases). V lost 2 bases, J lost 0 bases, and 13 bases lay in between. This CDR3 contains 16 residues. Germline assignment: CDR1 KGHDR and CDR2 SFDVKD. The CDR3 is CATSDSTRDTSYEQYF. The CDR3 DNA sequence: TGTGCCACCAGTGATTCTACCCGGGACACCTCCTACGAGCAGTACTTC.

The J gene is TRBJ1-5, the V gene TRBV11-2, with 8 bases that match TRBD1. Germline V gene lookup returns CDR1 SGHAT and CDR2 FQNNGV. This CDR3 is built from 20 residues. After removal of 0 bases from V and 0 bases from J, the junction contained 13 bases not matched to a gene. For the CDR3, the DNA is TGTGCCAGCAGCTTAGAGGGAATGGGGACAGGCCGATATAGCAATCAGCCCCAGCATTTT. It encodes CASSLEGMGTGRYSNQPQHF. Drawing the rest from reference TRBV11-2 and TRBJ1-5, the complete variable domain is EAGVAQSPRYKIIEKRQSVAFWCNPISGHATLYWYQQILGQGPKLLIQFQNNGVVDDSQLPKDRFSAERLKGVDSTLKIQPAKLEDSAVYLCASSLEGMGTGRYSNQPQHFGDGTRLSIL.

This clone was seen a handful of times. The sample holds other DNA sequences that translate to the same CDR3. V is TRBV2 and J is TRBJ2-5, with D hard to call. This CDR3 contains 13 residues. Trimming pared 6 bases from V and 5 bases from J, leaving 13 bases between. Germline values: CDR1 SNHLY, CDR2 FYNNEI. Here the CDR3 DNA reads TGTGCCAGCAGCAGAGGCCTAGGCGAGACCCAGTACTTC. Translated: CASSRGLGETQYF.

This clone has a handful of counts. V is TRBV6-9 and J is TRBJ2-4, with TRBD2 as a possible D gene (5 bases). V lost 8 bases and J lost 3, with 17 bases in between. The CDR3 loop spans 15 amino acids. Germline loops: CDR1 MNHGY, CDR2 SVAAGI. The CDR3: CASEGGGKYKNIQYF. The DNA of the CDR3 is TGTGCCAGCGAGGGCGGCGGTAAGTACAAAAACATTCAGTACTTC.

The gene calls are TRBV2 and TRBJ1-1; D is undetermined. In germline, CDR1 is SNHLY, CDR2 FYNNEI. Trimming stripped 1 base from V and 1 base from J, with 4 bases between. The CDR3 totals 13 residues. CDR3 in DNA: TGTGCCAGCAGTGAAGAGCAGAACACTGAAGCTTTCTTT. The encoded protein is CASSEEQNTEAFF.